This T cell receptor beta chain was recorded in a study of blood T cell repertoires in COVID-19. Overall study: Material from acute and convalescent COVID-19 was sourced from the United States, Italy and Spain. T cells, B-cell-depleted T cells, or PBMCs provided the cDNA or gDNA that served as material.

This CDR3 spans 13 amino acids. Germline-derived CDR1 and CDR2 are GTSNPN and SVGIG (reference sequence). Trimming pared 0 bases from V and 13 bases from J, leaving 13 bases between. This clone was seen a few times. Original handling: Reference gene primer amplification yielded estimated nucleated cell counts. Measured with immunoSEQ multiplex PCR; TCRdb has only the in-frame clones, and not every one. For V, J and clone size, that table is used; D and trimming come from the DNA. The sample has about 110,000 clones, 85% seen once; the top ten hold around 4%. This receptor was taken from a man in his fifties with acute or convalescent COVID-19. Sequencing was done on a sample of peripheral blood. This chain joins TRBV30 and TRBJ1-6, with D maybe TRBD1 (5 bases). The CDR3 loop is CAWSVQGPSPLHF. The DNA of the CDR3 is TGTGCCTGGAGTGTTCAGGGCCCGTCCCCCCTCCACTTT.